Included here is one T cell receptor beta chain sequence, with context. This clone was recorded a few times. The target of this receptor is not known. Base qualities are missing; no much larger clone stands one base away. CDR3 length: 14 amino acids, cysteine to phenylalanine. Just the 42-base CDR3 DNA is kept, in frame starting at base 1. The germline V gene supplies CDR1 SGHRS and CDR2 YFSETQ. The V and J ends are trimmed by 3 bases and 4 bases, leaving 13 bases between them. Libraries were made using the immunoSEQ multiplex PCR assay. Under the source paper's analysis protocol: Repertoire diversity was quantified with Shannon entropy, accounting for clonal size distribution. The Gini-Simpson index (Simpson_1-D) served as the measure of how unequally clonotypes were distributed. This is the immuneACCESS table as TCRdb keeps it, with only in-frame sequences that have V and J called. A part of the clones is gone; compared with another copy, unresolved V genes explain less than half, and the rest is unexplained. For V, J and clone size, that table is used; D and trimming come from the DNA. The sample has approximately 23,000 clones on record, around 83% of them singletons. The top ten hold less than 3% of the sample.

According to the study, the label for this sample's time point signals: before hematopoietic stem cell transplant. PRAID was characterized by prominent immunodeficiency alongside autoinflammation. Prior to TRB sequencing, T-cell subsets (conventional T cells, CD8+ T cells, regulatory T cells, T follicular helper cells) were sorted. The data were taken from a study of stem cell transplantation in POMP-related autoinflammatory disease (dated by TCRdb to the early 2020s). Background for the entire study: It was hypothesized that MHC class I-dependent CD8+ T-cell differentiation and positive selection are impaired by defective thymoproteasomes, resulting in skewing of the TRB repertoire. Prior to transplant, the patients had skewing toward CD4+ naive T cells, low CD8+ T-cell proportions, and reduced T-cell cytokine secretion. To find out how POMP deficiency affects T-cell receptor beta repertoire diversity and CDR3 characteristics, high-throughput TRB sequencing was used. Points the paper makes about the study in general: Statistical significance for the trend toward lower diversity and increased clonality in PRAID patients was reached only for regulatory T cells. The number of unique TRB V-J gene pairings in PRAID patients was restricted. A trend toward lower TRB diversity and higher clonality was observed in PRAID patients across all analyzed T-cell subsets.

This TCR was sampled from a human donor with POMP-related autoinflammation and immune dysregulation (PRAID). The chain employs TRBV5-1 and TRBJ1-1; the D gene is possibly TRBD1, with 5 bases matching. Sequences were derived from CD4+ T cells from PBMCs, sampled before stem cell transplantation. CDR3 protein: CASSSMSGSTEAFF. The DNA sequence is as follows: TGCGCCAGCAGCTCGATGTCAGGGAGCACTGAAGCTTTCTTT. With all but the CDR3 taken from the reference TRBV5-1 and TRBJ1-1 genes, the full variable domain is: KAGVTQTPRYLIKTRGQQVTLSCSPISGHRSVSWYQQTPGQGLQFLFEYFSETQRNKGNFPGRFSGRQFSNSRSEMNVSTLELGDSALYLCASSSMSGSTEAFFGQGTRLTVV.